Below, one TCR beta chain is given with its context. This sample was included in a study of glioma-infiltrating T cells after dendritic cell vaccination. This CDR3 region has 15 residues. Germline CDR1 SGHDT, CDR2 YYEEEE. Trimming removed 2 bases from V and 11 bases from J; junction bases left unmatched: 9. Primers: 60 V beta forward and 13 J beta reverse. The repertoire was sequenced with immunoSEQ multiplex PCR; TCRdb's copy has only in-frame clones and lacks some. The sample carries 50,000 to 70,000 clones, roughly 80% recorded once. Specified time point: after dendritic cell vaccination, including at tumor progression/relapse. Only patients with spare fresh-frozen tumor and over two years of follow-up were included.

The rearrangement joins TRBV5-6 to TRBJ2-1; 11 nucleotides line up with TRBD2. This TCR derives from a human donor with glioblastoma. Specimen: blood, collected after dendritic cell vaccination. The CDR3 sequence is CASSLELAGAHQQFF. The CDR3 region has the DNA TGTGCCAGCAGCTTAGAACTAGCGGGGGCCCATCAGCAGTTCTTC.